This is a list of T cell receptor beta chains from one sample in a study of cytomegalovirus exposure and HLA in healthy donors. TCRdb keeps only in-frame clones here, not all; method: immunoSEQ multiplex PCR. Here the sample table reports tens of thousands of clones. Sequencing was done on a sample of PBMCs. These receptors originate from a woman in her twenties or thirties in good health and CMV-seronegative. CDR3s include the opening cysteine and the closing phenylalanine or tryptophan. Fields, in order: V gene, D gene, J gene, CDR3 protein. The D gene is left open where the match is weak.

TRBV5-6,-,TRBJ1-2,CASSSYQGFYDYGYTF
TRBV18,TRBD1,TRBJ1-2,CASSIDPGQENYGYTF
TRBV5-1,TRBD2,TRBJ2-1,CASRLAGVNNEQFF
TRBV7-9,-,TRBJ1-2,CASSFGGARIYGYTF
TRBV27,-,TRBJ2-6,CASSSGDSSGANVLTF
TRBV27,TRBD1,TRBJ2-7,CASSLSQGAYEQYF
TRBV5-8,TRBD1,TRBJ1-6,CASSSGTGSRNSPLHF
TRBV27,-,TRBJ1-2,CASSLSSRAAGYTF
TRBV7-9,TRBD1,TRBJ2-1,CASSFAGGGDNEQFF
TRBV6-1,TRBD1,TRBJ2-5,CASNDRGTQYF
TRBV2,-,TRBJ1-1,CASSIKGTEAFF
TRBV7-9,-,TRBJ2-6,CASSSSGANVLTF
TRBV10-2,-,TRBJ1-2,CASSEWATTGAGYTF
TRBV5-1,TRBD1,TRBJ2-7,CASSFGGTGSYEQYF
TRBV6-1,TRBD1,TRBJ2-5,CASSQGFQETQYF
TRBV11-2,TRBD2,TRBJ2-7,CASSLLAGGLDEQYF
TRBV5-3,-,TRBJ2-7,CARSLPLDFFSYEQYF
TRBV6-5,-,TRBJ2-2,CASSLWRDTGELFF
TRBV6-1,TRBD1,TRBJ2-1,CASSEVGQGKNEQFF
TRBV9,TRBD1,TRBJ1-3,CASGQGVSGNTIYF
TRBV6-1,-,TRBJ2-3,CASSRGTSTDTQYF
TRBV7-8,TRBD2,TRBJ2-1,CASSNSGTSGGSSYNEQFF
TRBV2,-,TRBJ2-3,CASSKDSPPTDTQYF
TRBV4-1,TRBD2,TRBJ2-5,CASSQVTGGVETQYF
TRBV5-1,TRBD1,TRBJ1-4,CASSMTGTNEKLFF
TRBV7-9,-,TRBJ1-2,CASSGRADGYTF
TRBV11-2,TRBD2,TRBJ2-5,CASSLELASGGGRYQETQYF
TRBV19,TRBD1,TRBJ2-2,CASRGAQGASTGELFF
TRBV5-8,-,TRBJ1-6,CASSYTRGSPLHF
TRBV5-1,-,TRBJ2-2,CASSLTGLDTGELFF
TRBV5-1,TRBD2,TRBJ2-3,CASSGGLAGDTDTQYF
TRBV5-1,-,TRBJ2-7,CASSYGTLYEQYF
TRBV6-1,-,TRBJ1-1,CASTAGLMDTEAFF
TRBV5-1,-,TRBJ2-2,CASSLGHESNTGELFF
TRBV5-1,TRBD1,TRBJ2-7,CASSYWGQGAQRRYEQYF
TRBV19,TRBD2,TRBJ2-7,CASSMGALAGDAYEQYF
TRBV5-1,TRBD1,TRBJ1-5,CASSLDRAGGQPQHF
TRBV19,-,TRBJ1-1,CASSLRGLGTEAFF
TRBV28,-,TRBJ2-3,CASSFRSAGGDTQYF
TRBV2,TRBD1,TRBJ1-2,CASRGGTGRGYTF
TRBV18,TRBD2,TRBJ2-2,CASSPPPGERENTGELFF
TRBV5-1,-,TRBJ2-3,CASSPRGDTQYF
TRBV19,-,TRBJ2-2,CASSIGGGGTGELFF
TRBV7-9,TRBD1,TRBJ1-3,CASTGTGKSGNTIYF
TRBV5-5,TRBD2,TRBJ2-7,CASSLGVTSGTLNYEQYF
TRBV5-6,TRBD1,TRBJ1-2,CASSLGSTGGRYGYTF
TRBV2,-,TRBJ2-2,CASSELEVNTGELFF
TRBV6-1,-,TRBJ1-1,CASRKTGGNTEAFF
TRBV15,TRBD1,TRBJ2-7,CATSRDKGFAGGKEQYF
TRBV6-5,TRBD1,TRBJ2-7,CASSPPGQIYEQYF
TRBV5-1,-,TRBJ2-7,CASSLGGASSYEQYF
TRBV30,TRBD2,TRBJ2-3,CAWIPTSGYTDTQYF
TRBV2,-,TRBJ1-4,CASSVKLTEGKLFF